These 31 T cell receptor beta chains share one sample of origin, sequenced in a study of identical twins. TCRdb used MiXCR to reprocess the 5' RACE reads, holding one entry per CDR3 protein. This repertoire shows 1.5 million to 2 million distinct CDR3 sequences, around 29% found once; its top ten account for about 0.25%. Material for sequencing was cord blood. The receptors were sampled from a newborn girl in good health.

The chain is built from TRBV5-1 and TRBJ1-4; possibly TRBD1 for D (5 bases). Per the germline V gene, CDR1 is SGHRS and CDR2 is YFSETQ. The CDR3 sequence is 15 residues long. The V and J ends lost 7 bases and 0 bases respectively, with 13 bases between them. In nucleotides, the CDR3 is TGCGCCAGCGGGGGAGGGACCGCAACTAATGAAAAACTGTTTTTT. This sequence encodes CASGGGTATNEKLFF.

The V gene is TRBV30, the J gene TRBJ1-6; D is undetermined. V was cut by 0 bases and J by 10 bases, with 10 bases left in between. In germline, CDR1 is GTSNPN, CDR2 SVGIG (reference sequence). This CDR3 region has 13 residues. The CDR3 nucleotides are TGTGCCTGGAGTGTTTCGGAGAAGTCACCCCTCCACTTT. Translating gives CAWSVSEKSPLHF.

The chain employs TRBV11-2 and TRBJ2-2; 13 bases are a match to TRBD2. V dropped 3 bases and J dropped 5; count of bases not matched to a gene: 9. Germline assignment: CDR1 SGHAT and CDR2 FQNNGV. The CDR3 covers 18 residues. CDR3 DNA sequence: TGTGCCAGCAGCTTGTGGGCCGGGACTAGCGGGGATACCGGGGAGCTGTTTTTT. Protein product: CASSLWAGTSGDTGELFF. Looking up the rest from reference TRBV11-2 and TRBJ2-2 gives the full variable domain: EAGVAQSPRYKIIEKRQSVAFWCNPISGHATLYWYQQILGQGPKLLIQFQNNGVVDDSQLPKDRFSAERLKGVDSTLKIQPAKLEDSAVYLCASSLWAGTSGDTGELFFGEGSRLTVL.

The CDR3 sequence: CASSYGRVFGANVLTF. The CDR3 DNA sequence: TGTGCCAGCAGTTACGGTCGGGTATTTGGGGCCAACGTCCTGACTTTC. The V call is TRBV6-5, the J call TRBJ2-6, with no clear D. The CDR3 covers 16 residues. V lost 2 bases and J lost 3, with 11 bases in between. Germline values: CDR1 MNHEY, CDR2 SVGAGI.

The V gene is TRBV20-1, the J gene TRBJ2-3; 7 nucleotides align to TRBD2. The V gene end was trimmed by 0 bases and the J gene end by 4 bases; junction bases not matched to a gene: 7. Germline assignment: CDR1 DFQATT and CDR2 SNEGSKA (reference sequence). This CDR3 comprises 15 residues. The CDR3 region has the DNA TGCAGTGCTAGAGAATTATTCCGGGGGGCAGATACGCAGTATTTT. It is translated as CSARELFRGADTQYF.

J is TRBJ1-4 and V is TRBV5-5; 9 bases match TRBD1. Trimming took 3 bases from V and 10 from J; bases not matched to a gene: 10. Germline V lookup: CDR1 SGHKS, CDR2 YYEKEE (reference sequence). This CDR3 is built from 15 residues. The CDR3 sequence: CASSSSTGQGRKLFF. The CDR3 nucleotides are TGTGCCAGCAGCTCCTCGACGGGACAGGGCCGAAAACTGTTTTTT.

The V and J genes are TRBV6-2 or TRBV6-3 and TRBJ2-5; 11 positions match TRBD2. The better agreement between TRBJ2-7 and the DNA end casts doubt on the J call. Germline CDR1 is MNHEY and CDR2 is SVGEGT. The CDR3 spans 14 residues. The CDR3 nucleotides read TGTGCCAGCACCGTAGCGGGAGGGCTCTACGAGCAGTACTTC. Its translation is CASTVAGGLYEQYF.

This clonotype has at least ten counts. V is TRBV27 and J is TRBJ1-2; no reliable D call. The ends were cut back, 8 bases at V and 4 bases at J, with 8 bases in the middle. CDR3 length: 11 residues. Germline loops: CDR1 MNHEY, CDR2 SMNVEV (reference sequence). CDR3 coding DNA: TGTGCCAGCGGACGGTCCTATGGCTACACCTTC. Its protein product is CASGRSYGYTF.

In its sample, this clonotype was seen a few times. The CDR3 sequence: CASRHIAGGPSNEQYF. DNA for the CDR3: TGCGCCAGCAGACATATAGCGGGAGGTCCTAGTAATGAGCAGTACTTC. V is TRBV5-1 and J is TRBJ2-1, with 10 bases that match TRBD2. The DNA end favors TRBJ2-7, so the J call may be wrong. The CDR3 totals 16 residues. The germline V gene has CDR1 SGHRS and CDR2 YFSETQ.

This clonotype has a handful of counts. This rearrangement joins TRBV5-1 to TRBJ1-5; D possibly corresponds to TRBD1 (5 bases). The germline V gene encodes CDR1 SGHRS and CDR2 YFSETQ. The CDR3 loop spans 14 amino acids. The V gene lost 5 bases and the J gene lost 5 bases, with 14 bases spanning the gap. Written as DNA, the CDR3 is TGCGCCAGCAGTCCCTCTTGGGGCGATCAGCCCCAGCATTTT. Translation: CASSPSWGDQPQHF.

This clonotype was observed many times. For the CDR3, the DNA is TGCAGTGCTAGAGTACCCGGGACTAGTAGGGATACGCAGTATTTT. Translated: CSARVPGTSRDTQYF. The chain recombines TRBV20-1 with TRBJ2-3; TRBD2 agrees at 8 bases. With V trimmed by 1 base and J by 6 bases, 9 bases remained unmatched. CDR3 size: 15 residues. Germline V gene lookup returns CDR1 DFQATT and CDR2 SNEGSKA (reference sequence).

The chain joins TRBV9 to TRBJ2-3, with unresolved D. V gave up 1 base and J gave up 0 bases, with 15 bases separating them. The CDR3 totals 17 residues. Germline loops: CDR1 SGDLS, CDR2 YYNGEE. CDR3 residues: CASSVSSQLWSTDTQYF. DNA of the CDR3: TGTGCCAGCAGCGTAAGTTCCCAGTTGTGGAGCACAGATACGCAGTATTTT.

V gene TRBV6-5 combines with J gene TRBJ2-1, with 7 bases aligning to TRBD2. CDR3 length: 15 amino acids. Per the germline V gene, CDR1 is MNHEY and CDR2 is SVGAGI. V shed 3 bases, J shed 5 bases, and the junction held 7 bases outside the gene matches. The CDR3 protein is CASSYGLVGDNEQFF. For the CDR3, the DNA is TGTGCCAGCAGTTATGGACTAGTGGGAGACAATGAGCAGTTCTTC.

The rearrangement links TRBV27 to TRBJ2-7; TRBD1 aligns across 7 bases. CDR1 and CDR2 from the germline V gene are MNHEY and SMNVEV (reference sequence). The CDR3 totals 16 residues. J gave up 2 bases and V 3 bases, and 10 bases lay outside the gene matches. CDR3 loop: CASSLVAGTVPYEQYF. As DNA, the CDR3 is TGTGCCAGCAGTTTGGTTGCTGGGACAGTTCCCTACGAGCAGTACTTC.

This clonotype was counted between two and nine times. The V and J genes are TRBV6-5 and TRBJ1-1; tentative D call: TRBD1 (6 bases). V lost 2 bases and J lost 1, with 17 bases in between. Per germline, CDR1 MNHEY and CDR2 SVGAGI. The CDR3 consists of 17 residues. The CDR3 loop reads CASSYPNVSQGNTEAFF. CDR3 nucleotides: TGTGCCAGCAGTTACCCGAACGTTTCACAGGGGAACACTGAAGCTTTCTTT.

The rearrangement uses TRBV7-2 and TRBJ2-5, with D perhaps matching TRBD2 (5 bases). Trimming pared 6 bases from V and 2 bases from J, leaving 13 bases between. CDR1 is SGHTA, CDR2 FQGNSA, per germline. The CDR3 contains 14 residues. CDR3 DNA: TGTGCCAGCAGTTCCCGGACTCTGCAAGAGACCCAGTACTTC. It codes for CASSSRTLQETQYF.

This clonotype was counted between two and nine times. The chain recombines TRBV28 with TRBJ1-1; D not resolved. The germline V gene has CDR1 MDHEN and CDR2 SYDVKM. The CDR3 totals 13 residues. The V end was cut by 2 bases, the J end by 3 bases, with 7 bases between. The CDR3 DNA is TGTGCCAGCAGTTTACCGGGCTACACTGAAGCTTTCTTT. Translating gives CASSLPGYTEAFF.

The rearrangement uses TRBV12-3 or TRBV12-4 and TRBJ1-6; D gene ambiguous. The CDR3 is made up of 14 amino acids. Between the trimmed V and J ends, which lost 2 bases and 5 bases, there was a span of 7 bases. The CDR3 reads CASSLIGNNSPLHF. CDR3 bases: TGTGCCAGCAGTTTAATAGGGAATAATTCACCCCTCCACTTT.

The sample holds many counts of this clonotype. This chain uses TRBV20-1 with TRBJ1-5, with 7 bases identical to TRBD1. The CDR3 loop spans 16 amino acids. The germline gives CDR1 DFQATT, CDR2 SNEGSKA (reference sequence). The ends lost 1 base at V and 2 bases at J; junction bases unmatched: 8. The CDR3 reads CSARARGAIGNQPQHF. In nucleotides, the CDR3 is TGCAGTGCTAGAGCCAGGGGGGCTATCGGCAATCAGCCCCAGCATTTT.

V usage is TRBV20-1 and J usage is TRBJ2-7, with TRBD2 matching over 10 bases. The closer fit of TRBJ2-5 to the DNA end suggests the J call may be wrong. This CDR3 is 14 amino acids long. Germline CDR1 and CDR2: DFQATT and SNEGSKA (reference sequence). The CDR3 here is CSATSGRTGETQYF. The CDR3 DNA sequence: TGCAGTGCTACTAGCGGGAGAACGGGAGAGACCCAGTACTTC.

The rearrangement uses TRBV7-2 and TRBJ2-3; D is unresolved. This CDR3 is built from 15 residues. Trimming pared 1 base from V and 1 base from J, leaving 9 bases between. CDR1 and CDR2 from the germline V gene are SGHTA and FQGNSA. CDR3 sequence (DNA): TGTGCCAGCAGCTTAGAGTATTTACGCACAGATACGCAGTATTTT. This encodes CASSLEYLRTDTQYF. The full variable domain, rest sourced from reference TRBV7-2 and TRBJ2-3, is GAGVSQSPSNKVTEKGKDVELRCDPISGHTALYWYRQSLGQGLEFLIYFQGNSAPDKSGLPSDRFSAERTGGSVSTLTIQRTQQEDSAVYLCASSLEYLRTDTQYFGPGTRLTVL.

The chain uses TRBV5-4 and TRBJ2-5; D might be TRBD2 (5 bases). The germline V and J ends were trimmed by 0 bases and 11 bases, with 20 bases remaining between them. The CDR3 consists of 15 residues. Germline-derived CDR1 and CDR2 are SGHNT and YYREEE (reference sequence). The CDR3 reads CASSLVAGSYNEQYF. Here the CDR3 DNA reads TGTGCCAGCAGCTTGGTCGCGGGCTCCTACAATGAGCAGTACTTC.

V and J are TRBV20-1 and TRBJ2-5; 16 bases align to TRBD2. The CDR3 spans 15 residues. The germline V gene encodes CDR1 DFQATT and CDR2 SNEGSKA (reference sequence). The junction had 11 bases not matched to a gene; V was cut back by 5 bases and J by 11 bases. The CDR3 DNA sequence: TGCAGTGCTGCTCAGGGACTAGCGGGGGGGAATGAGCAGTACTTC. This codes for CSAAQGLAGGNEQYF.

This clonotype has just a few counts. The chain combines TRBV20-1 with TRBJ2-1; TRBD2 aligns across 11 bases. CDR3 length: 14 residues. CDR1 and CDR2 (germline): DFQATT, SNEGSKA (reference sequence). J lost 12 bases, V lost 0 bases, and 7 bases had no gene match. The DNA for the CDR3 is TGCAGTGCTAGAGATCGGCTAGCGGGAGGAAGGCAGTTCTTC. This encodes CSARDRLAGGRQFF.

This clonotype has only a few counts. This chain's CDR3 is CASAVKQGSTEAFF. The CDR3 DNA is TGTGCCAGCGCGGTGAAACAGGGGAGCACTGAAGCTTTCTTT. J is TRBJ1-1 and V is TRBV6-6, with 7 nucleotides matching TRBD1. Unmatched junction bases numbered 10, after V lost 8 bases and J lost 4 bases. CDR1 is MNHNY and CDR2 is SVGAGI in the germline V gene (reference sequence). The CDR3 spans 14 residues.

The chain is built from TRBV6-6 and TRBJ1-1; 7 nucleotides align to TRBD1. V was clipped by 6 bases and J by 5 bases; unmatched bases: 6. The germline gives CDR1 MNHNY, CDR2 SVGAGI (reference sequence). CDR3 length equals 13 residues. The CDR3 DNA reads as TGTGCCAGCAGCCATCCGACAGGGACTGAAGCTTTCTTT. Amino acids: CASSHPTGTEAFF.

This clonotype was counted a few times. V is TRBV6-6 and J is TRBJ2-4; TRBD2 matches 9 bases. The CDR3 length is 16 residues. Trimming at V came to 1 base and at J to 8 bases, leaving 9 bases not matched to a gene. Per the germline V gene, CDR1 is MNHNY and CDR2 is SVGAGI (reference sequence). The CDR3 loop reads CASSYWRGGDGDIQYF. CDR3 nucleotide sequence: TGTGCCAGCAGTTACTGGCGGGGGGGCGATGGAGACATTCAGTACTTC.

This chain links TRBV27 with TRBJ1-6; D is ambiguous. V gave up 2 bases and J gave up 2 bases, with 10 bases separating them. CDR1 is MNHEY, CDR2 SMNVEV, per germline (reference sequence). The CDR3 consists of 16 residues. DNA of the CDR3: TGTGCCAGCAGTTTAATCGCGCGGGCCTATAATTCACCCCTCCACTTT. Encoded protein: CASSLIARAYNSPLHF.

J is TRBJ1-2 and V is TRBV28; TRBD1 matches 7 bases. The V segment lost 3 bases and the J segment 2 bases; nucleotides outside the gene matches: 12. The germline V gene has CDR1 MDHEN and CDR2 SYDVKM. The CDR3 totals 17 residues. As DNA, the CDR3 is TGTGCCAGCAGTTTCTACAGGGGACCGACCCTAAACTATGGCTACACCTTC. Encoded protein: CASSFYRGPTLNYGYTF.

This clonotype has only a few counts. The chain joins TRBV7-9 to TRBJ1-4; no definite D call. V was trimmed by 4 bases and J by 8 bases, leaving 26 bases between them. This CDR3 is 18 amino acids long. The V gene's germline CDR1 is SEHNR and CDR2 FQNEAQ (reference sequence). This chain's CDR3 is CASSSSWAPTAEREKLFF. CDR3 in DNA: TGTGCCAGCAGCTCATCATGGGCCCCCACCGCAGAAAGAGAAAAACTGTTTTTT.

Only a few counts were recorded for this clonotype. The genes are TRBV7-2 and TRBJ2-4; D perhaps matches TRBD2 (7 bases). Gene TRBJ2-7 matches the end of the DNA better, so the J call may be wrong. Looked up from germline, CDR1 is SGHTA and CDR2 is FQGNSA. The CDR3 is 15 amino acids. Here the CDR3 DNA reads TGTGCCAGCAGCCAGCGGGACACGGAGACCTACGAGCAGTACTTC. Protein product: CASSQRDTETYEQYF.